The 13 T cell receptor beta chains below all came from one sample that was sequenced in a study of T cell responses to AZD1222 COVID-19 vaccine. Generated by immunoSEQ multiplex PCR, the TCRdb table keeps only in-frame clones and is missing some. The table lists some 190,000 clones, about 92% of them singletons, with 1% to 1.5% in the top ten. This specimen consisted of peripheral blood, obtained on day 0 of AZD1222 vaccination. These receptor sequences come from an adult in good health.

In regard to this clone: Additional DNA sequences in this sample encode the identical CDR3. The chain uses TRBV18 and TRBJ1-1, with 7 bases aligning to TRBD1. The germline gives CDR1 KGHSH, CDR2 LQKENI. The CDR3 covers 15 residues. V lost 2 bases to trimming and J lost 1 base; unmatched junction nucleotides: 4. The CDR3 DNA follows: TGTGCCAGCTCACCAAGACAGGGAGAGAACACTGAAGCTTTCTTT. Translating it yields CASSPRQGENTEAFF.

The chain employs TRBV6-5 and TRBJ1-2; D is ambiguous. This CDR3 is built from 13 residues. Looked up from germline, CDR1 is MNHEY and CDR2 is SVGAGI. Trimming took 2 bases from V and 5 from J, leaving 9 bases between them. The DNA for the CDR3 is TGTGCCAGCAGTTACATAGCAGCGTATGGCTACACCTTC. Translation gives CASSYIAAYGYTF.

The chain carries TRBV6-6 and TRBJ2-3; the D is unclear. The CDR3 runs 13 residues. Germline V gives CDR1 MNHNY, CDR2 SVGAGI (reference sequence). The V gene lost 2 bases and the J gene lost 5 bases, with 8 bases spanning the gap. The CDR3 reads CASSYIEEDTQYF. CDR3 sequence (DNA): TGTGCCAGCAGTTACATTGAGGAAGATACGCAGTATTTT.

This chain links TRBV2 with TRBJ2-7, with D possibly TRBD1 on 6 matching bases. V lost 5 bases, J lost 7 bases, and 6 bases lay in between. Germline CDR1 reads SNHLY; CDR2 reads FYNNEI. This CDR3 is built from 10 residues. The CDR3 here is CASSRGEQYF. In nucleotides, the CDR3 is TGTGCCAGCAGTAGGGGGGAGCAGTACTTC.

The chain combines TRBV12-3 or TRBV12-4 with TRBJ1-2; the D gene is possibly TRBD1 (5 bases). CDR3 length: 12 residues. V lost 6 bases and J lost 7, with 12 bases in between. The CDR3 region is CASSRGRGGYTF. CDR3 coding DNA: TGTGCCAGCAGCCGCGGGAGGGGTGGCTACACCTTC.

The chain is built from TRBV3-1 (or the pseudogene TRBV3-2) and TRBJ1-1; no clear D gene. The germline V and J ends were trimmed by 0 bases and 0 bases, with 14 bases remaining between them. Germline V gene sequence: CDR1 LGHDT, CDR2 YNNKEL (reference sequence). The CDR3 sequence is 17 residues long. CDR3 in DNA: TGTGCCAGCAGCCAAGATCCGCGGCGACGCTTGAACACTGAAGCTTTCTTT. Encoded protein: CASSQDPRRRLNTEAFF.

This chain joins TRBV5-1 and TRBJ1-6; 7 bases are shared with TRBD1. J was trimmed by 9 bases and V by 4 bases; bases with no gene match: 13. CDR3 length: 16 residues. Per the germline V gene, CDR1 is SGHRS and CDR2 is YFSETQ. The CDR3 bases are TGCGCCAGCAGCCCGAATGACAGGGTTGGAATTTCACCCCTCCACTTT. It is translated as CASSPNDRVGISPLHF.

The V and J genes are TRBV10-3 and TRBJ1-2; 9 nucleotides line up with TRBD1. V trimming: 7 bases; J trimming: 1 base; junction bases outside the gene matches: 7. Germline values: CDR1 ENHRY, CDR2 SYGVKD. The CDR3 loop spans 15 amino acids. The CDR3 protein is CAINTGGSGNYGYTF. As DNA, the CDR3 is TGTGCCATCAATACAGGGGGCTCGGGTAACTATGGCTACACCTTC.

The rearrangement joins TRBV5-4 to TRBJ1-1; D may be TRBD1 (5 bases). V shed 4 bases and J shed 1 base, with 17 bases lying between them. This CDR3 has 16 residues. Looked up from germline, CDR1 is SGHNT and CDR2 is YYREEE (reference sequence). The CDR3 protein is CASSPHVGAGNTEAFF. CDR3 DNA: TGTGCCAGCAGCCCCCACGTAGGGGCGGGGAACACTGAAGCTTTCTTT.

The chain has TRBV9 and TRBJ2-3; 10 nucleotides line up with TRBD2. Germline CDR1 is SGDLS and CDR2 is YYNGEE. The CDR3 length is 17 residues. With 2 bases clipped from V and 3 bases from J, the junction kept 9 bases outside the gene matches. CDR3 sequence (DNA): TGTGCCAGCAGCGTGCCCGTCAGCGGGGGGGTAACAGATACGCAGTATTTT. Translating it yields CASSVPVSGGVTDTQYF. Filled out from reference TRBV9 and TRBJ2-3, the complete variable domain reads DSGVTQTPKHLITATGQRVTLRCSPRSGDLSVYWYQQSLDQGLQFLIQYYNGEERAKGNILERFSAQQFPDLHSELNLSSLELGDSALYFCASSVPVSGGVTDTQYFGPGTRLTVL.

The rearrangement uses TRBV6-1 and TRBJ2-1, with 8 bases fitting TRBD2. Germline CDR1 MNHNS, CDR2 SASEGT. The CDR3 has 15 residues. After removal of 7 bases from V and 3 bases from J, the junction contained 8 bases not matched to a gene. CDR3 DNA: TGTGCCAGCACTCCAAGCGGGGGCCTCTACAATGAGCAGTTCTTC. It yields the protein CASTPSGGLYNEQFF.

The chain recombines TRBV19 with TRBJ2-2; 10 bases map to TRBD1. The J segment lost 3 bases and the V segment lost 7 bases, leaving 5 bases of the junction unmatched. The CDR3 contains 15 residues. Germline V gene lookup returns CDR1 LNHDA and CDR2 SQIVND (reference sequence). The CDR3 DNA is TGTGCCAGTACTCGGACAGGGGGTCACACCGGGGAGCTGTTTTTT. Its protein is CASTRTGGHTGELFF.

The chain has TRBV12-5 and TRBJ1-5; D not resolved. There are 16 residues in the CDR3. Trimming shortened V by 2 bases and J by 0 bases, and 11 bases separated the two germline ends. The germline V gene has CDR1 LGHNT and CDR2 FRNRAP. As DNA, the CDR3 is TGTGCTAGTGGTTTGCAACCTTCCCTTAGCAATCAGCCCCAGCATTTT. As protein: CASGLQPSLSNQPQHF.